This T cell receptor beta chain came from a study of cytomegalovirus exposure and HLA in healthy donors. PCR involved 60 Vbeta and 13 Jbeta primers. The protocol was immunoSEQ multiplex PCR, while the TCRdb copy is restricted to in-frame clones and leaves out a portion. In the table there are 100,000 to 150,000 clones, over 9.5% of which are singletons. Every donor was a healthy person donating bone marrow. Whole-study results and caveats: Judged likely to be a sequencing artifact was a cluster of highly shared sequence variants. Accounts indicate the classifier identified cytomegalovirus status with strong specificity and sensitivity. Relative to the roughly 700-donor mean, N-insertions were reportedly fewer in an Asian-associated ancestry cluster in a later analysis.

Per the germline V gene, CDR1 is KGHSH and CDR2 is LQKENI. This CDR3 is 17 amino acids long. The V and J ends lost 0 bases and 1 base respectively, with 15 bases between them. This clone was recorded a few times. Its antigen is currently unknown. The sequenced sample was PBMCs. The chain combines TRBV18 with TRBJ1-1, with D uncertain. The receptor's source is a woman under 30 in good health and CMV-seropositive. The CDR3 spells CASSPPGLGEANTEAFF. The CDR3 DNA sequence: TGTGCCAGCTCACCACCTGGTCTTGGTGAGGCGAACACTGAAGCTTTCTTT.